The clone carrying this T cell receptor (beta chain) came up a few times. One entry per CDR3 protein results from TCRdb running MiXCR on the RT-PCR reads. The sample comprises around 200,000 distinct CDR3 sequences, approximately 12% of which are singletons, and 25% to 35% rests with the top ten. The sample is drawn from a study of response to subunit inactivated influenza vaccine. Germline CDR1 and CDR2: DFQATT and SNEGSKA (reference sequence). The V segment lost 2 bases and the J segment 8 bases; nucleotides outside the gene matches: 11. The CDR3 extends over 17 amino acids. The same data also contributed to another study, on T cells expressing NK-cell markers. That paper adds: What made the TCR beta cDNA was 5'RACE template switching with UMIs. Sequencing covered eight donors, seven HCMV-seropositive and one seronegative. Dominant NKG2C+ clonotype frequencies of about 1.0-8% of CD8+ T cells were measured in about 6 donors. The study found these clonotypes also leading the CD3+CD56-NKG2C+ fraction in a few donors.

V is TRBV20-1 and J is TRBJ2-1; TRBD2 agrees at 14 bases. The TCR sequence derives from a man in his fifties who received an inactivated influenza vaccine. This specimen consisted of CD8+ T cells sorted from PBMCs, obtained less than 13 days after vaccination. DNA of the CDR3: TGCAGTGCTAGATCTCCTAGACTAGCGGGAGGGCCCCATGAGCAGTTCTTC. Residues: CSARSPRLAGGPHEQFF.